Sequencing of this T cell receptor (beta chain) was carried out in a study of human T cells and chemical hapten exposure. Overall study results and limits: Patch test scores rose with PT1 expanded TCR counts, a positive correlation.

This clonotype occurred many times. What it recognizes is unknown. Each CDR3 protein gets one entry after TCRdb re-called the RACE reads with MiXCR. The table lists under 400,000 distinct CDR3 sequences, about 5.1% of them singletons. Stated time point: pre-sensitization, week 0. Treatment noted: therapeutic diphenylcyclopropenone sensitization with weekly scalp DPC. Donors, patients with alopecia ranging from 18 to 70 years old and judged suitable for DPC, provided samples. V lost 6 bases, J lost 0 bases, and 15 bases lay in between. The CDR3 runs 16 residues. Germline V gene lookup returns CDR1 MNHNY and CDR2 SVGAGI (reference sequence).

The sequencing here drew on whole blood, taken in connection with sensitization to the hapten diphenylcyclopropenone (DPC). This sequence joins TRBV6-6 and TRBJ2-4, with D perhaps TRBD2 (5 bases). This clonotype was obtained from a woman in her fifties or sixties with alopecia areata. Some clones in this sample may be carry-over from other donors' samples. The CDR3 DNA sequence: TGTGCCAGCAGCCCAGGTGGAGGTTCAGCCAAAAACATTCAGTACTTC. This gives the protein CASSPGGGSAKNIQYF.